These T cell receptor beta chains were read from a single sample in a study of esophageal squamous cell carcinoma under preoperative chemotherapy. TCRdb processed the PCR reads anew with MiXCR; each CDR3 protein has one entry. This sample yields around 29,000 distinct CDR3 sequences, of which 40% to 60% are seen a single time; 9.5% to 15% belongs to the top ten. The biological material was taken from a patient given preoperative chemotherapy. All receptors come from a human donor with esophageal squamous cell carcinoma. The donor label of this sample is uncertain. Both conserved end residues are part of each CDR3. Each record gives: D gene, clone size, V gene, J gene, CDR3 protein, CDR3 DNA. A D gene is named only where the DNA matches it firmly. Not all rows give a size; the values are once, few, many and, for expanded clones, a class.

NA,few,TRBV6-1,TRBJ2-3,CASSHWVRGTDTQYF,TGTGCCAGCAGCCATTGGGTTCGGGGCACAGATACGCAGTATTTT
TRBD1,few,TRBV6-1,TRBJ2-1,CASRPGQSANEQFF,TGTGCCAGCAGACCGGGACAGAGTGCCAATGAGCAGTTCTTC
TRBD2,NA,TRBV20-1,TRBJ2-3,CSAVAGDTDTQYF,TGCAGTGCGGTGGCGGGAGACACAGATACGCAGTATTTT
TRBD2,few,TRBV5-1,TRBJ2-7,CASSLGRLAGVPYEQYF,TGCGCCAGCAGCCTAGGAAGACTAGCGGGAGTACCCTACGAGCAGTACTTC
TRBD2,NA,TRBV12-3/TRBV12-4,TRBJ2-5,CAGSGGRDTETQYF,TGTGCGGGCAGCGGGGGCCGTGACACAGAGACCCAGTACTTC
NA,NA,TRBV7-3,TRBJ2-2,CASSFEGGELFF,TGTGCCAGCAGCTTCGAGGGCGGGGAGCTGTTTTTT
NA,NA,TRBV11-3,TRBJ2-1,CASMRDTNEQFF,TGTGCCAGCATGCGGGACACTAATGAGCAGTTCTTC
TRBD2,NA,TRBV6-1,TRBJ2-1,CASSTGTSGGARETQFF,TGTGCCAGCAGTACCGGGACTAGCGGGGGGGCTCGGGAGACCCAGTTCTTC
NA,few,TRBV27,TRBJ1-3,CASSSGAFSGNTIYF,TGTGCCAGCAGTTCGGGGGCATTTTCTGGAAACACCATATATTTT
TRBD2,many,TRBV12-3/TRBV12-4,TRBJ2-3,CASSLSGRDTDTQYF,TGTGCCAGCAGTCTTAGCGGGAGGGACACAGATACGCAGTATTTT
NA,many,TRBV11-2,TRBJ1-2,CASSPISQGVYGYTF,TGTGCCAGCAGCCCGATTAGTCAGGGTGTCTATGGCTACACCTTC
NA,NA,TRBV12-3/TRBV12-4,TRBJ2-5,CAGRRGGSTETQYF,TGTGCGGGCCGTCGAGGGGGAAGCACAGAGACCCAGTACTTC
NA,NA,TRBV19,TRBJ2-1,CASSTTLLQETQFF,TGTGCCAGTAGTACGACCCTACTCCAAGAGACCCAGTTCTTC
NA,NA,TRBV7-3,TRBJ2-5,CASSGHGGRGQETQYF,TGTGCCAGCAGCGGACACGGCGGCAGGGGCCAAGAGACGCAGTATTTC
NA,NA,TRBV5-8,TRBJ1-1,CASSPSGLGTEAFF,TGTGCCAGCAGCCCTTCAGGGCTAGGCACTGAAGCTTTCTTT
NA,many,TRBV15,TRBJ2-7,CATSRDRGGTYEQYF,TGTGCCACCAGCAGAGATAGGGGCGGGACCTACGAGCAGTACTTC
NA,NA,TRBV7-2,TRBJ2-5,CASRGHGGRGQETQYF,TGTGCCAGCAGGGGGCACGGGGGGCGAGGCCAAGAGACGCAGTATTTC
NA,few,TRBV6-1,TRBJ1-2,CASGYSDGYTF,TGTGCCAGCGGGTATAGCGATGGCTACACCTTC
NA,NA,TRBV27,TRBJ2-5,CASSGRGREEQYF,TGTGCCAGCAGTGGGCGGGGCAGGGAGGAGCAGTACTTC
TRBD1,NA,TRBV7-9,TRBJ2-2,CAMSLREGSTGELYF,TGTGCCATGAGCTTACGAGAAGGGAGCACAGGGGAGCTGTATTTT
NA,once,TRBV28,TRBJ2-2,CASSGDRDGAGELFF,TGTGCCAGCAGCGGGGACCGGGATGGGGCCGGGGAGCTGTTTTTT
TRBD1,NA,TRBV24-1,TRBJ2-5,CATSDTVQGQQYF,TGTGCCACCAGTGATACGGTCCAGGGACAGCAGTACTTC
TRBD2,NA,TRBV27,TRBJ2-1,CASSLTPRLSGRKGEQFF,TGTGCCAGCAGTTTAACGCCGCGGCTGAGCGGGAGAAAAGGCGAGCAGTTCTTC
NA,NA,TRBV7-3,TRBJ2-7,CASSTGERNEQYF,TGTGCCAGCAGCACCGGTGAGCGTAACGAGCAGTACTTC
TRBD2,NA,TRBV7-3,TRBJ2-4,CASSFIPAGGGANILSF,TGTGCCAGCAGCTTCATACCGGCGGGAGGGGGGGCCAACATCCTGTCCTTC
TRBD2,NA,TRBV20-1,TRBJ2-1,CSARDPASGRYEQFF,TGCAGTGCTAGAGACCCGGCTAGCGGGAGGTACGAGCAGTTCTTC
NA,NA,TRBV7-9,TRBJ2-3,CASSYGRGTNTGEQYF,TGTGCCAGCAGCTATGGAAGGGGTACGAACACCGGGGAGCAGTATTTT
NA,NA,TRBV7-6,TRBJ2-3,CASSRDIPSTDTQYF,TGTGCCAGCAGCCGGGACATTCCTAGCACAGATACGCAGTATTTT
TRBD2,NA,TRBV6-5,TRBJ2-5,CASSYSLAGARASRFF,TGTGCCAGCAGTTACTCTCTAGCGGGAGCCCGGGCGTCCCGGTTCTTC
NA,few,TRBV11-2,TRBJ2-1,CASSLDWAVGGLNEQFF,TGTGCCAGCAGCTTAGATTGGGCCGTGGGGGGTCTCAATGAGCAGTTCTTC
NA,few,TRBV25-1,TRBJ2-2,CASSEYPRGRELFF,TGTGCCAGCAGTGAATACCCCAGGGGTAGGGAGCTGTTTTTT
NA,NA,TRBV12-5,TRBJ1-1,CASAPDGRNTEAFF,TGTGCTAGTGCCCCGGACGGACGGAACACTGAAGCTTTCTTT
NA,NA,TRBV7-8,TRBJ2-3,CASSRGGSGLERTDTQYF,TGTGCCAGCAGCCGAGGGGGGAGCGGGTTGGAACGCACAGATACGCAGTATTTT
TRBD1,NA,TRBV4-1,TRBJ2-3,CASSQVTGVTDTQYF,TGCGCCAGCAGCCAGGTGACAGGGGTCACAGATACGCAGTATTTT
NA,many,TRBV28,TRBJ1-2,CASSYRVLRSYTF,TGTGCCAGCAGTTACCGGGTCCTGCGGAGCTACACCTTC
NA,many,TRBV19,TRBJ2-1,CASSGIRGSYNEQFF,TGTGCCAGTAGTGGTATCCGCGGTTCCTACAATGAGCAGTTCTTC
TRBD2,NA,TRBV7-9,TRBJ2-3,CASSLLAGTDTQYF,TGTGCCAGCAGCCTCCTAGCGGGGACAGATACGCAGTATTTT
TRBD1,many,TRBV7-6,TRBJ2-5,CASSPGTGGYNEQYF,TGTGCCAGCAGTCCCGGGACAGGGGGTTACAATGAGCAGTACTTC
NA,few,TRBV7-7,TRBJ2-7,CASSLGQGYGYEQYF,TGTGCTAGCAGCTTAGGTCAGGGCTACGGGTACGAGCAGTACTTC
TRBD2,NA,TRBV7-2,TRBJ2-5,CASSSSGSSGHPETQYF,TGTGCCAGCAGCTCCAGCGGGAGTAGCGGACACCCAGAGACCCAGTACTTC
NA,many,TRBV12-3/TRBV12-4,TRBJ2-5,CASSSDQETQYF,TGTGCCAGCAGTTCTGACCAAGAGACCCAGTACTTC
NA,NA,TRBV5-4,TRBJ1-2,CASTSGSLSYGYTF,TGTGCCAGCACCTCGGGCAGTTTATCCTATGGCTACACCTTC
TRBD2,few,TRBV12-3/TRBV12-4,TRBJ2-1,CASSPTSGSEQFF,TGTGCCAGCAGTCCAACTAGCGGGAGTGAGCAGTTCTTC
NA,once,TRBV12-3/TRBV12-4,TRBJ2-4,CACTAPGAKNIQYF,TGTGCCTGTACCGCGCCCGGTGCCAAAAACATTCAGTACTTC
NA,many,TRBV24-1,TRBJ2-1,CATSDSGANEQFF,TGTGCCACCAGTGATTCAGGTGCCAATGAGCAGTTCTTC
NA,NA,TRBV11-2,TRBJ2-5,CASSLGTGLYF,TGTGCCAGCAGCCTGGGAACAGGGTTGTACTTC
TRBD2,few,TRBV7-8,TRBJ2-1,CASSSKLAGGNNEQFF,TGTGCCAGCAGCTCAAAATTAGCGGGAGGAAACAATGAGCAGTTCTTC
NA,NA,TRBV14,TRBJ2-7,CASSPMRGEQYF,TGTGCCAGCAGCCCCATGAGGGGCGAGCAGTACTTC